The 21 T cell receptor beta chains presented below share a single source sample, sequenced in a study of blood T cell repertoires in COVID-19. TCRdb keeps only in-frame clones here, not all; method: immunoSEQ multiplex PCR. The table has 250,000 to 300,000 clones, about 86% seen once. Sequencing used peripheral blood. Source of these receptors: a man between 18 and 29 years old with active or convalescent COVID-19.

The table lists this clone with a count of one. The chain is built from TRBV15 and TRBJ2-6; 7 bases align to TRBD2. J was trimmed by 3 bases and V by 0 bases; bases with no gene match: 2. The length of the CDR3 is 16 residues. CDR1 LNHNV and CDR2 YYDKDF come from the germline V gene (reference sequence). CDR3 sequence (DNA): TGTGCCACCAGCAGAGATCGGGGGGTTGGGGCCAACGTCCTGACTTTC. Protein: CATSRDRGVGANVLTF.

The chain has TRBV7-2 and TRBJ2-7; a weak D match, TRBD2 (7 bases). The germline V gene has CDR1 SGHTA and CDR2 FQGNSA. The CDR3 runs to 14 residues. Trimming pared 3 bases from V and 2 bases from J, leaving 11 bases between. CDR3 DNA sequence: TGTGCCAGCAGCTTTTCCGGGGGGCCCTACGAGCAGTACTTC. Its translation: CASSFSGGPYEQYF. The complete variable domain, with remaining parts taken from reference TRBV7-2 and TRBJ2-7, reads GAGVSQSPSNKVTEKGKDVELRCDPISGHTALYWYRQSLGQGLEFLIYFQGNSAPDKSGLPSDRFSAERTGGSVSTLTIQRTQQEDSAVYLCASSFSGGPYEQYFGPGTRLTVT.

The chain employs TRBV6-5 and TRBJ2-7, with TRBD1 matching 8 bases. CDR1 and CDR2 (germline): MNHEY, SVGAGI. V lost 6 bases and J lost 3; bases outside the gene matches: 10. The CDR3 consists of 15 residues. In nucleotides, the CDR3 is TGTGCCAGCAGGTCTGGCCGGACAGGGATCTACGAGCAGTACTTC. It yields the protein CASRSGRTGIYEQYF.

The V call is TRBV7-9, the J call TRBJ2-7; 8 bases are a match to TRBD1. This CDR3 contains 14 residues. Germline CDR1 is SEHNR and CDR2 is FQNEAQ (reference sequence). J gave up 2 bases and V 5 bases, and 5 bases lay outside the gene matches. As DNA, the CDR3 is TGTGCCAGCAGCCCCCAGGGGGCTCCCTACGAGCAGTACTTC. Its translation: CASSPQGAPYEQYF.

This chain connects TRBV27 to TRBJ2-3; 10 bases align to TRBD2. CDR1 is MNHEY and CDR2 is SMNVEV in the germline V gene (reference sequence). The J segment lost 0 bases and the V segment lost 5 bases, leaving 8 bases of the junction unmatched. This CDR3 has 17 residues. The DNA for the CDR3 is TGTGCCAGCAGTACGGGACTAGCGTTTGCTAGCACAGATACGCAGTATTTT. Translated, it gives CASSTGLAFASTDTQYF.

This sequence joins TRBV30 and TRBJ1-1, with D unresolved. Trimming left V 0 bases short and J 1 base short, with 6 bases between. CDR3 length: 13 amino acids. CDR1 GTSNPN and CDR2 SVGIG come from the germline V gene (reference sequence). The CDR3 DNA reads TGTGCCTGGAGTGTTTCCTGGAACACTGAAGCTTTCTTT. Its protein product is CAWSVSWNTEAFF.

The chain employs TRBV19 and TRBJ1-5, with TRBD1 as a possible D gene (5 bases). The CDR3 sequence is 12 residues long. The germline gives CDR1 LNHDA, CDR2 SQIVND (reference sequence). The V gene lost 3 bases and the J gene lost 7 bases, with 7 bases spanning the gap. CDR3 in DNA: TGTGCCAGTAGTATCGGGGGACAGCCCCAGCATTTT. Amino acid sequence: CASSIGGQPQHF.

This chain joins TRBV6-2 or TRBV6-3 and TRBJ2-7; D might be TRBD1 (6 bases). V dropped 5 bases and J dropped 3 bases, with 26 bases sitting between them. The CDR3 has 18 residues. Germline CDR1 reads MNHEY; CDR2 reads SVGEGT. The CDR3 region has the DNA TGTGCCAGCAGTCCCCGAAGGACAGACTTAAGACATTACTACGAGCAGTACTTC. Its protein product is CASSPRRTDLRHYYEQYF.

The V and J genes are TRBV6-5 and TRBJ1-1, with no clear D. In germline, CDR1 is MNHEY, CDR2 SVGAGI. Trimming pared 0 bases from V and 5 bases from J, leaving 13 bases between. This CDR3 spans 15 amino acids. CDR3 loop: CASSYSLDGGTEAFF. CDR3 coding DNA: TGTGCCAGCAGTTACTCGTTAGATGGAGGGACTGAAGCTTTCTTT.

The chain uses TRBV27 and TRBJ1-1; 12 bases are a match to TRBD1. V shed 4 bases, J shed 5 bases, and the junction held 2 bases outside the gene matches. This CDR3 contains 14 residues. Germline V gene sequence: CDR1 MNHEY, CDR2 SMNVEV (reference sequence). The CDR3 DNA follows: TGTGCCAGCAGTTGGGACAGGGGGCAGACTGAAGCTTTCTTT. Protein: CASSWDRGQTEAFF.

The chain couples TRBV29-1 to TRBJ1-5; TRBD1 agrees at 7 bases. Germline V CDR1 and CDR2: SQVTM, ANQGSEA. Losses at the gene ends were 6 bases for V and 3 bases for J; bases not matched to a gene: 5. The CDR3 is 13 amino acids. DNA for the CDR3: TGCAGCGTATTGACAGGGCTCAATCAGCCCCAGCATTTT. This sequence encodes CSVLTGLNQPQHF.

J is TRBJ2-7 and V is TRBV3-1 (or the pseudogene TRBV3-2), with 8 positions matching TRBD2. V lost 0 bases to trimming and J lost 7 bases; unmatched junction nucleotides: 17. CDR1 and CDR2 from the germline V gene are LGHDT and YNNKEL (reference sequence). The CDR3 covers 18 residues. This CDR3 is CASSQDLGLAGSPKEQYF. The CDR3 region has the DNA TGTGCCAGCAGCCAAGATCTCGGGCTAGCGGGTTCCCCTAAGGAGCAGTACTTC.

This clone was observed a few times. The rearrangement links TRBV6-4 to TRBJ2-2; 7 bases fit TRBD2. Trimming cost V 3 bases and J 5 bases; bases outside gene matches: 0. CDR3 size: 13 residues. Looked up from germline, CDR1 is MRHNA and CDR2 is SNTAGT. CDR3 residues: CASSERETGELFF. The CDR3 nucleotides read TGTGCCAGCAGTGAGCGGGAGACCGGGGAGCTGTTTTTT.

The chain couples TRBV5-1 to TRBJ2-5; D not certain. Trimming shortened V by 0 bases and J by 2 bases, and 8 bases separated the two germline ends. Germline V gene lookup returns CDR1 SGHRS and CDR2 YFSETQ. CDR3 size: 14 residues. This CDR3 reads CASSLAGQQETQYF. In DNA, the CDR3 is TGCGCCAGCAGCTTGGCTGGGCAGCAAGAGACCCAGTACTTC.

The genes are TRBV6-6 and TRBJ2-1, with 7 bases fitting TRBD2. The CDR3 has 16 residues. The junction had 8 bases not matched to a gene; V was cut back by 6 bases and J by 0 bases. CDR1 and CDR2 (germline): MNHNY, SVGAGI (reference sequence). The CDR3 sequence: CASRRGRRGSYNEQFF. CDR3 DNA: TGTGCCAGCAGGCGCGGGAGAAGGGGCTCCTACAATGAGCAGTTCTTC.

This clone was detected only a few times. This sequence joins TRBV5-3 and TRBJ1-3; the D gene is possibly TRBD1 (5 bases). TRBV5-3 is an ORF; its function is uncertain. The V end was cut by 6 bases, the J end by 5 bases, with 18 bases between. The CDR3 spans 15 residues. DNA for the CDR3: TGTGCCAGAATAGGCCCTAGGGGAATCAGAAACACCATATATTTT. Protein product: CARIGPRGIRNTIYF.

The V call is TRBV7-8, the J call TRBJ2-7; tentatively, D is TRBD1 (5 bases). Germline lookup yields CDR1 SGHVS and CDR2 FQNEAQ. This CDR3 is 13 amino acids long. The V end was cut by 1 base, the J end by 4 bases, with 8 bases between. CDR3 sequence reads: CASSLGGWYEQYF. DNA of the CDR3: TGTGCCAGCAGCTTAGGGGGCTGGTACGAGCAGTACTTC.

J is TRBJ1-1 and V is TRBV27; D not resolved. Trimming removed 6 bases from V and 4 bases from J, with 6 bases in between. The CDR3 covers 11 residues. CDR1 MNHEY and CDR2 SMNVEV come from the germline V gene (reference sequence). CDR3 loop: CASRESTEAFF. The DNA of the CDR3 is TGTGCCAGCAGGGAGAGCACTGAAGCTTTCTTT.

This clone was detected once. The rearrangement links TRBV25-1 to TRBJ1-1, with a tentative D call TRBD1 (5 bases). The V end lost 2 bases, the J end lost 5 bases, and 6 bases lay between the germline ends. Germline CDR1 reads MGHDK; CDR2 reads SYGVNS. This CDR3 is 12 amino acids long. The CDR3 is CASSEAGTEAFF. DNA of the CDR3: TGTGCCAGCAGTGAAGCAGGGACTGAAGCTTTCTTT.

The chain combines TRBV7-9 with TRBJ2-3, with D perhaps matching TRBD2 (5 bases). The CDR3 is 15 residues long. Germline V gene lookup returns CDR1 SEHNR and CDR2 FQNEAQ (reference sequence). Trimming removed 2 bases at V and 3 bases at J, with 12 bases between. The CDR3 loop is CASSLTRTGTDTQYF. The DNA of the CDR3 is TGTGCCAGCAGCTTAACCCGGACTGGGACAGATACGCAGTATTTT.

V gene TRBV7-2 combines with J gene TRBJ1-5, with D maybe TRBD1 (5 bases). V lost 2 bases and J lost 0, with 11 bases in between. The germline V gene encodes CDR1 SGHTA and CDR2 FQGNSA. The CDR3 has 16 residues. CDR3 DNA sequence: TGTGCCAGCAGCTTATACGGGGGAAATAGCAATCAGCCCCAGCATTTT. Protein: CASSLYGGNSNQPQHF.